Below are 18 T cell receptor beta chains sequenced from a single sample in a study of blood T cells in healthy people across ages. With a J-beta primer mix and a sample-barcoded 5' primer, a second PCR ran about 7 to 11 cycles. TCRdb reprocessed the 5' RACE reads with MiXCR, giving one entry per CDR3 protein. The sample consists of some 800,000 distinct CDR3 sequences, 40% to 50% of them appearing once. Sequencing used blood. These receptors were taken from a man aged 55 to 70 in good health.

There are a few counts of this clonotype. The chain has TRBV20-1 and TRBJ2-1; 7 nucleotides line up with TRBD2. Germline CDR1 reads DFQATT; CDR2 reads SNEGSKA (reference sequence). With V trimmed by 3 bases and J by 2 bases, 4 bases remained unmatched. There are 14 residues in the CDR3. The DNA of the CDR3 is TGCAGTGCTAGGCCTAGCGGTACCTACAATGAGCAGTTCTTC. As protein: CSARPSGTYNEQFF.

This clonotype was picked up a small number of times. This chain uses TRBV7-2 with TRBJ2-7, with TRBD1 matching over 7 bases. Trimming at V came to 4 bases and at J to 1 base, leaving 7 bases not matched to a gene. Germline V gene sequence: CDR1 SGHTA, CDR2 FQGNSA. The CDR3 is 15 residues long. CDR3 sequence (DNA): TGTGCCAGCAGCTCACAATCGACAGGGTCCTACGAGCAGTACTTC. Translation: CASSSQSTGSYEQYF.

CDR3 bases: TGCAGCGTTGACCAGGGGGTGAACACTGAAGCTTTCTTT. Its protein product is CSVDQGVNTEAFF. The chain couples TRBV29-1 to TRBJ1-1; 7 nucleotides align to TRBD1. Germline V gene data show CDR1 as SQVTM and CDR2 as ANQGSEA. This CDR3 region has 13 residues. V shed 3 bases and J 0 bases; nucleotides not matched to a gene: 1.

In this sample, this clonotype turned up a few times. V gene TRBV7-2 combines with J gene TRBJ2-5; TRBD2 matches at 11 bases. CDR3 length: 16 amino acids. The ends lost 5 bases at V and 7 bases at J; junction bases unmatched: 12. Germline V gives CDR1 SGHTA, CDR2 FQGNSA. CDR3 region: CASSTGSSGGQGTQYF. In DNA form, the CDR3 reads TGTGCCAGCAGCACTGGCTCTAGCGGGGGGCAGGGGACCCAGTACTTC. The variable domain in full, with the rest retrieved from reference TRBV7-2 and TRBJ2-5, is GAGVSQSPSNKVTEKGKDVELRCDPISGHTALYWYRQSLGQGLEFLIYFQGNSAPDKSGLPSDRFSAERTGGSVSTLTIQRTQQEDSAVYLCASSTGSSGGQGTQYFGPGTRLLVL.

This clonotype was found a few times. The rearrangement uses TRBV2 and TRBJ1-2, with 7 bases that match TRBD1. V shed 4 bases, J shed 8 bases, and the junction held 10 bases outside the gene matches. Per the germline V gene, CDR1 is SNHLY and CDR2 is FYNNEI. The CDR3 has 14 amino acids. The CDR3 reads CASSGPGGVGGYTF. The CDR3 bases are TGTGCCAGCAGTGGCCCAGGGGGTGTTGGAGGCTACACCTTC. Together with reference TRBV2 and TRBJ1-2, the CDR3 gives the full variable domain: EPEVTQTPSHQVTQMGQEVILRCVPISNHLYFYWYRQILGQKVEFLVSFYNNEISEKSEIFDDQFSVERPDGSNFTLKIRSTKLEDSAMYFCASSGPGGVGGYTFGSGTRLTVV.

The CDR3 sequence is CASSLELSGRNGYTF. The CDR3 DNA sequence: TGTGCCAGCAGCTTAGAACTATCCGGCCGTAATGGCTACACCTTC. The chain carries TRBV7-2 and TRBJ1-2, with unresolved D. V was cut by 1 base and J by 6 bases, with 15 bases left in between. The CDR3 sequence is 15 residues long. Per the germline V gene, CDR1 is SGHTA and CDR2 is FQGNSA. The entire variable domain, with the rest obtained from reference TRBV7-2 and TRBJ1-2, is as follows: GAGVSQSPSNKVTEKGKDVELRCDPISGHTALYWYRQSLGQGLEFLIYFQGNSAPDKSGLPSDRFSAERTGGSVSTLTIQRTQQEDSAVYLCASSLELSGRNGYTFGSGTRLTVV.

The chain recombines TRBV11-2 with TRBJ2-7; the D call may be TRBD1 or TRBD2 (6 bases each). CDR3 length equals 15 residues. V shed 7 bases and J shed 2 bases, with 18 bases lying between them. Germline V CDR1 and CDR2: SGHAT, FQNNGV. The CDR3 sequence is CASNEPGAVTYEQYF. The CDR3 DNA reads as TGTGCCAGCAATGAACCGGGGGCAGTTACCTACGAGCAGTACTTC.

This clonotype has a count of ten or more. The V call is TRBV15, the J call TRBJ2-7; D is ambiguous. Trimming took 5 bases from V and 3 from J, leaving 17 bases between them. There are 15 residues in the CDR3. Germline V gene sequence: CDR1 LNHNV, CDR2 YYDKDF (reference sequence). The CDR3 DNA reads TGTGCCACCAGCGATTTTAGGGATCGGGTCTACGAGCAGTACTTC. It translates to CATSDFRDRVYEQYF. Together with reference TRBV15 and TRBJ2-7, the CDR3 gives the full variable domain: DAMVIQNPRYQVTQFGKPVTLSCSQTLNHNVMYWYQQKSSQAPKLLFHYYDKDFNNEADTPDNFQSRRPNTSFCFLDIRSPGLGDTAMYLCATSDFRDRVYEQYFGPGTRLTVT.

This clonotype was detected ten times or more. V and J are TRBV7-9 and TRBJ2-1; 9 bases are a match to TRBD2. The trim removed 5 bases at V and 6 bases at J, leaving 8 bases unmatched. The CDR3 totals 15 residues. Germline V lookup: CDR1 SEHNR, CDR2 FQNEAQ (reference sequence). The CDR3 is CASSSKRGAVNEQFF. CDR3 nucleotides: TGTGCCAGCAGCAGTAAGCGGGGGGCCGTCAATGAGCAGTTCTTC. The complete variable domain, with remaining parts taken from reference TRBV7-9 and TRBJ2-1, reads DTGVSQNPRHKITKRGQNVTFRCDPISEHNRLYWYRQTLGQGPEFLTYFQNEAQLEKSRLLSDRFSAERPKGSFSTLEIQRTEQGDSAMYLCASSSKRGAVNEQFFGPGTRLTVL.

J is TRBJ1-6 and V is TRBV6-2 or TRBV6-3, with a weak D call TRBD1 (6 bases). The germline CDR1 and CDR2 sequences are MNHEY and SVGEGT. The CDR3 spans 14 residues. V lost 7 bases to trimming and J lost 4 bases, with 11 bases between them. CDR3 protein: CASNGQSYNSPLHF. The CDR3 DNA reads TGTGCCAGCAACGGACAGTCGTATAATTCACCCCTCCACTTT.

The V call is TRBV25-1, the J call TRBJ2-3; 10 bases map to TRBD1. This CDR3 is built from 17 residues. Losses at the gene ends were 0 bases for V and 4 bases for J; bases not matched to a gene: 7. Germline values: CDR1 MGHDK, CDR2 SYGVNS. CDR3 sequence (DNA): TGTGCCAGCAGTGAATATCCGAGACAGGGGGCGTCAGATACGCAGTATTTT. It codes for CASSEYPRQGASDTQYF. Supplemented by reference TRBV25-1 and TRBJ2-3, the full variable domain reads EADIYQTPRYLVIGTGKKITLECSQTMGHDKMYWYQQDPGMELHLIHYSYGVNSTEKGDLSSESTVSRIRTEHFPLTLESARPSHTSQYLCASSEYPRQGASDTQYFGPGTRLTVL.

J is TRBJ2-1 and V is TRBV6-5, with D perhaps TRBD1 (5 bases). Germline V lookup: CDR1 MNHEY, CDR2 SVGAGI. CDR3 length: 13 amino acids. Deletions cut 0 bases from V and 6 bases from J, with 6 bases between. As DNA, the CDR3 is TGTGCCAGCAGTTACTCAGGGGTCAATGAGCAGTTCTTC. Translated, it gives CASSYSGVNEQFF.

The chain carries TRBV2 and TRBJ2-3; D is undetermined. Trimming removed 6 bases at V and 2 bases at J, with 15 bases between. Germline CDR1 is SNHLY and CDR2 is FYNNEI. The CDR3 spans 15 residues. Here the CDR3 DNA reads TGTGCCAGCAGCAGAGTCCCGTTGACCACAGATACGCAGTATTTT. Translated: CASSRVPLTTDTQYF.

The chain couples TRBV2 to TRBJ2-3, with D maybe TRBD2 (5 bases). Germline V gives CDR1 SNHLY, CDR2 FYNNEI. The CDR3 runs 15 residues. V lost 7 bases and J lost 3, with 17 bases in between. CDR3 DNA sequence: TGTGCCAGCATCCGACCTGCGGGTACAACAGATACGCAGTATTTT. Amino acids: CASIRPAGTTDTQYF.

This clonotype has a handful of counts. The rearrangement links TRBV29-1 to TRBJ2-3; 9 bases are a match to TRBD1. Germline V gene sequence: CDR1 SQVTM, CDR2 ANQGSEA. The junction had 8 bases not matched to a gene; V was cut back by 6 bases and J by 4 bases. CDR3 length: 14 amino acids. This chain's CDR3 is CSVQGAESADTQYF. CDR3 DNA sequence: TGCAGCGTACAGGGGGCGGAATCAGCAGATACGCAGTATTTT.

In this sample, this clonotype turned up a few times. The chain joins TRBV3-1 to TRBJ1-6; the D gene is possibly TRBD1 (5 bases). Germline loops: CDR1 LGHDT, CDR2 YNNKEL (reference sequence). The V and J ends lost 7 bases and 10 bases respectively, with 14 bases between them. CDR3 length: 13 residues. The CDR3 region is CASNAGRSSPLHF. The CDR3 DNA reads as TGTGCCAGCAACGCAGGGAGGTCGTCACCCCTCCACTTT.

The chain couples TRBV3-1 to TRBJ2-7; TRBD2 aligns across 7 bases. The V gene end was trimmed by 1 base and the J gene end by 1 base; junction bases not matched to a gene: 4. Germline values: CDR1 LGHDT, CDR2 YNNKEL (reference sequence). This CDR3 is built from 15 residues. Here the CDR3 reads CASSQVRRGSYEQYF. CDR3 sequence (DNA): TGTGCCAGCAGCCAAGTAAGGCGGGGGTCCTACGAGCAGTACTTC.

This chain joins TRBV2 and TRBJ1-2; the match to TRBD1 covers 9 bases. This CDR3 is 11 amino acids long. After removal of 5 bases from V and 12 bases from J, the junction contained 4 bases not matched to a gene. Looked up from germline, CDR1 is SNHLY and CDR2 is FYNNEI. This CDR3 is CASSIDRGNTF. For the CDR3, the DNA is TGTGCCAGCAGTATAGACAGGGGGAACACCTTC.